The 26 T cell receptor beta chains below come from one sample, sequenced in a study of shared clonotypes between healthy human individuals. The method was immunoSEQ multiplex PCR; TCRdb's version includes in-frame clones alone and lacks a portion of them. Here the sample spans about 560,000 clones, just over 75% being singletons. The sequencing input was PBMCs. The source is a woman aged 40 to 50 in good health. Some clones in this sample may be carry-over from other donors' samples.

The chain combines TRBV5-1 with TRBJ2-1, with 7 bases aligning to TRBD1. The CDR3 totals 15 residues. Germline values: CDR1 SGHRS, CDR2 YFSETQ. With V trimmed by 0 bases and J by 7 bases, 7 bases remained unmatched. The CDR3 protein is CASSLAGQAVNEQFF. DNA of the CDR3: TGCGCCAGCAGCTTGGCAGGACAGGCCGTAAATGAGCAGTTCTTC.

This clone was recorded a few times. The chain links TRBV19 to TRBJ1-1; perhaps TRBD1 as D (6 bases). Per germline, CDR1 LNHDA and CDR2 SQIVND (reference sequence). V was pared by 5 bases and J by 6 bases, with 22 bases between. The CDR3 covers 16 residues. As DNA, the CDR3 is TGTGCCAGTAGTTCGCTCCAAAACAGGGTTGGTTCTGAAGCTTTCTTT. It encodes CASSSLQNRVGSEAFF.

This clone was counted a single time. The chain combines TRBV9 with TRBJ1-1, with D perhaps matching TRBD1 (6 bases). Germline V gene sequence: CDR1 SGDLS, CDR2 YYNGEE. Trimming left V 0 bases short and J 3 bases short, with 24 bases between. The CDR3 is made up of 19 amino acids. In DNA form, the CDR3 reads TGTGCCAGCAGCGTAGCTACAGGTTCCACAGGGTGGAGGGACACTGAAGCTTTCTTT. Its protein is CASSVATGSTGWRDTEAFF.

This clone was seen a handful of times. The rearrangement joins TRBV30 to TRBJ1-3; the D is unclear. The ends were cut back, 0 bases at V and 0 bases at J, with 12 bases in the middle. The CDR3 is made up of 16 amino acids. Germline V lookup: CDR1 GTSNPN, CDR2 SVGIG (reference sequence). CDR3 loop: CAWSVQGRISGNTIYF. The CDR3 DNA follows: TGTGCCTGGAGTGTACAAGGCCGGATCTCTGGAAACACCATATATTTT.

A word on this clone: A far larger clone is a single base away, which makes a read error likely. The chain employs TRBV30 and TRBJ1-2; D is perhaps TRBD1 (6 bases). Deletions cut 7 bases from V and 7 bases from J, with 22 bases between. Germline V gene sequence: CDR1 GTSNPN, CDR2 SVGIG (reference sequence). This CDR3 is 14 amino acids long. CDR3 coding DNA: TGTGCCTTGGGGGGGCCGAGGACAAAGGCTGGCTACACCTTC. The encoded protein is CALGGPRTKAGYTF.

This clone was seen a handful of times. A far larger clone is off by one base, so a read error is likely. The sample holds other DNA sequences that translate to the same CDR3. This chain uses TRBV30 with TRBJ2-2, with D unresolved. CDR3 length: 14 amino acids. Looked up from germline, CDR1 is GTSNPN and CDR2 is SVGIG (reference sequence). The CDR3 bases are TGCGCCTGGAGTCGGGTAGGGTTGTACGGGGAGCTGTTTTTT. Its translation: CAWSRVGLYGELFF. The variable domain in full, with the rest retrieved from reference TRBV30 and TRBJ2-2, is SQTIHQWPATLVQPVGSPLSLECTVEGTSNPNLYWYRQAAGRGLQLLFYSVGIGQISSEVPQNLSASRPQDRQFILSSKKLLLSDSGFYLCAWSRVGLYGELFFGEGSRLTVL.

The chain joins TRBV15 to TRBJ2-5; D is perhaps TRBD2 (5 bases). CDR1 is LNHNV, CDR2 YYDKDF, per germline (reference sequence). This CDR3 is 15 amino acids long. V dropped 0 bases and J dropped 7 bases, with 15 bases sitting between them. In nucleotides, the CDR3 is TGTGCCACCAGCAGAGATTTGGCCAGCCGGGGGACCCAGTACTTC. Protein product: CATSRDLASRGTQYF.

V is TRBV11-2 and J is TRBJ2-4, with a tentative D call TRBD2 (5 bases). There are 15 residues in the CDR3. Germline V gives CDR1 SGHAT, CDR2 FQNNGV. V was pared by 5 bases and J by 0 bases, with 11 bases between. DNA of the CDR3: TGTGCCAGCAGCGGACTTTTAATAGCCAAAAACATTCAGTACTTC. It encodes CASSGLLIAKNIQYF.

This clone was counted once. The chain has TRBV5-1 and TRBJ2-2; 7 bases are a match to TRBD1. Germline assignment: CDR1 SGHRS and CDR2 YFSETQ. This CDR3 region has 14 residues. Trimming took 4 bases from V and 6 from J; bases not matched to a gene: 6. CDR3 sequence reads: CASSLGGVSGELFF. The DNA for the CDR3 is TGCGCCAGCAGCCTAGGGGGCGTCTCCGGGGAGCTGTTTTTT. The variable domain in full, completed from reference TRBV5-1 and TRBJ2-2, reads KAGVTQTPRYLIKTRGQQVTLSCSPISGHRSVSWYQQTPGQGLQFLFEYFSETQRNKGNFPGRFSGRQFSNSRSEMNVSTLELGDSALYLCASSLGGVSGELFFGEGSRLTVL.

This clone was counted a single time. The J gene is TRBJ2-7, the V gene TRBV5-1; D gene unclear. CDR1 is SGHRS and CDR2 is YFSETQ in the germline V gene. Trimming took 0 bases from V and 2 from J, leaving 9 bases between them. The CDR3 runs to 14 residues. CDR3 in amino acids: CASSLDTGPYEQYF. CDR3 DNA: TGCGCCAGCAGCTTGGATACGGGTCCCTACGAGCAGTACTTC.

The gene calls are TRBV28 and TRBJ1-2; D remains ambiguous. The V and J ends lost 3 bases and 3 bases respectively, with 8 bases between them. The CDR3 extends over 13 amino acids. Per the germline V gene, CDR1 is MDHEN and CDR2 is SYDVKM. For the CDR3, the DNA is TGTGCCAGCAGTTTGGTCGGGCACTATGGCTACACCTTC. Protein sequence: CASSLVGHYGYTF.

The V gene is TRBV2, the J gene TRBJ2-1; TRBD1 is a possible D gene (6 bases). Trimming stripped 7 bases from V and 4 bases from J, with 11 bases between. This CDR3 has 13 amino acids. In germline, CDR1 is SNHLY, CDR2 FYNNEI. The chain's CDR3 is CASTTDSYNEQFF. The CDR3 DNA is TGTGCCAGCACCACGGACAGTTACAATGAGCAGTTCTTC.

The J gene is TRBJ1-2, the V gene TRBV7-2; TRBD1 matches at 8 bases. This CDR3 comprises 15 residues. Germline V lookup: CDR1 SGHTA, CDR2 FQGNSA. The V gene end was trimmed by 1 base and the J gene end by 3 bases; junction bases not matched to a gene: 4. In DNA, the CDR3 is TGTGCCAGCAGCTTAGGGACAGGGTCCGACTATGGCTACACCTTC. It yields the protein CASSLGTGSDYGYTF. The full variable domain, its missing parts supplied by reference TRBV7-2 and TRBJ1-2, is GAGVSQSPSNKVTEKGKDVELRCDPISGHTALYWYRQSLGQGLEFLIYFQGNSAPDKSGLPSDRFSAERTGGSVSTLTIQRTQQEDSAVYLCASSLGTGSDYGYTFGSGTRLTVV.

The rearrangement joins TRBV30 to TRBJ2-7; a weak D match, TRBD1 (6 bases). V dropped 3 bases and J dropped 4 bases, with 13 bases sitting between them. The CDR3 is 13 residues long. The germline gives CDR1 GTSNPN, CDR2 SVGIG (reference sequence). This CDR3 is CAWRQGPGYEQYF. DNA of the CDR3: TGTGCCTGGAGACAGGGTCCGGGGTACGAGCAGTACTTC.

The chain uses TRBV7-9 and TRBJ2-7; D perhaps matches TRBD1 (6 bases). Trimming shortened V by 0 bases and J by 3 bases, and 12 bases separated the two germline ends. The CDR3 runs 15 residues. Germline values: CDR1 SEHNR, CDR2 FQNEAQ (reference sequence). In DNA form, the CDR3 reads TGTGCCAGCAGCTTAGCTCCGGACAGATTCTACGAGCAGTACTTC. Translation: CASSLAPDRFYEQYF.

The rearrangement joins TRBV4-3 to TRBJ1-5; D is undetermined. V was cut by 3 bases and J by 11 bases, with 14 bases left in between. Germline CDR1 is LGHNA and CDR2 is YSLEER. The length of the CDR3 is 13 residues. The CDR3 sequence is CASSQDRGEAQHF. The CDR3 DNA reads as TGCGCCAGCAGCCAGGACCGTGGGGAAGCCCAGCATTTT.

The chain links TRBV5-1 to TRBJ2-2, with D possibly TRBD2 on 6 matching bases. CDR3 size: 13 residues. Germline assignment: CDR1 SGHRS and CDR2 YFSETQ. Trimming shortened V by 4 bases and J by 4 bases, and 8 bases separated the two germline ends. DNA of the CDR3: TGCGCCAGCAGCGCGGGGAGCACCGGGGAGCTGTTTTTT. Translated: CASSAGSTGELFF. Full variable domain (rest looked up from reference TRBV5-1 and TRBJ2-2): KAGVTQTPRYLIKTRGQQVTLSCSPISGHRSVSWYQQTPGQGLQFLFEYFSETQRNKGNFPGRFSGRQFSNSRSEMNVSTLELGDSALYLCASSAGSTGELFFGEGSRLTVL.

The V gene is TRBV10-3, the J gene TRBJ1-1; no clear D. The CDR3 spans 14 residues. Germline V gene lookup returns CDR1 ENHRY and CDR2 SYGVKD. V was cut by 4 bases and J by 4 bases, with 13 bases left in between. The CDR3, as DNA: TGTGCCATCAGTGCGCAAGGAATGGGCACTGAAGCTTTCTTT. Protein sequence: CAISAQGMGTEAFF.

The CDR3 nucleotides are TGTGCCAGCAGCCCCACCTCCGGGGGCCTAAATACGCAGTATTTT. Translating gives CASSPTSGGLNTQYF. The chain carries TRBV7-3 and TRBJ2-3, with D perhaps being TRBD1 or TRBD2 (6 bases each). The CDR3 sequence is 15 residues long. Germline values: CDR1 SGHTA, CDR2 FQGTGA. Trimming stripped 5 bases from V and 7 bases from J, with 19 bases between. The complete variable domain, with remaining parts taken from reference TRBV7-3 and TRBJ2-3, reads GAGVSQTPSNKVTEKGKYVELRCDPISGHTALYWYRQSLGQGPEFLIYFQGTGAADDSGLPNDRFFAVRPEGSVSTLKIQRTERGDSAVYLCASSPTSGGLNTQYFGPGTRLTVL.

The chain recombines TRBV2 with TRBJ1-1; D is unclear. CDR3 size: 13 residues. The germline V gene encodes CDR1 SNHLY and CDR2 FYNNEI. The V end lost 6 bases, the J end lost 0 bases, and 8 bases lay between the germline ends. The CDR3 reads CASSSELNTEAFF. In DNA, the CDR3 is TGTGCCAGCAGCTCAGAGCTGAACACTGAAGCTTTCTTT.

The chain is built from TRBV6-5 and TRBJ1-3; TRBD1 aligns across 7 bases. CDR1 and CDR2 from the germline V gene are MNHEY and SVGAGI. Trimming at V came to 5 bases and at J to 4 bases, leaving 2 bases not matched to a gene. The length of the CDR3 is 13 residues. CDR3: CASSRQGGNTIYF. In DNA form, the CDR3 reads TGTGCCAGCAGTCGACAGGGAGGAAACACCATATATTTT.

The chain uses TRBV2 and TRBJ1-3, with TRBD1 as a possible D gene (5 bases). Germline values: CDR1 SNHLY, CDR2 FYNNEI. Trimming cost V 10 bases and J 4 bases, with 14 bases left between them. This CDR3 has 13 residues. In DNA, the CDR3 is TGTGCCACTTCCCGGGACTACGGAAACACCATATATTTT. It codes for CATSRDYGNTIYF.

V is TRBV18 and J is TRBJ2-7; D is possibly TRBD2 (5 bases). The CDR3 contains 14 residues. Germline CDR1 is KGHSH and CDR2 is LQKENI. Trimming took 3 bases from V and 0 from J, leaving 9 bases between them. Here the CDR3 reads CASSPERNSYEQYF. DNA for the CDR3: TGTGCCAGCTCACCGGAGCGGAACTCCTACGAGCAGTACTTC.

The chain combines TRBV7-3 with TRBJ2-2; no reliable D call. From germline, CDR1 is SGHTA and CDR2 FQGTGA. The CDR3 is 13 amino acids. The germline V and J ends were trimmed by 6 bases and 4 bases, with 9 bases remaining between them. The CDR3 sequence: CASSHARTGELFF. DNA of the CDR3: TGTGCCAGCAGTCACGCCCGCACCGGGGAGCTGTTTTTT.

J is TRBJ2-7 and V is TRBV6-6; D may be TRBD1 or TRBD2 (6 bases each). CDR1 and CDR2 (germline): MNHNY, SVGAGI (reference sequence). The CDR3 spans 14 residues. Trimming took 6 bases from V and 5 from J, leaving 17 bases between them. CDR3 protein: CASRGGGLRDEQYF. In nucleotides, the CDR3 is TGTGCCAGCAGGGGTGGGGGGCTACGTGACGAGCAGTACTTC.

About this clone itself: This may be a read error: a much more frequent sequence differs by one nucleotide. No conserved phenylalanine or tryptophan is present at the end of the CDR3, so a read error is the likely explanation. The CDR3 DNA sequence: TGTGCCAGCAGTCCCGACAGGGCTAAGGACACTGAAGCTTTCTCT. Protein product: CASSPDRAKDTEAFS. The gene calls are TRBV5-4 and TRBJ1-1; TRBD1 agrees at 7 bases. This CDR3 region has 15 residues. Trimming at V came to 5 bases and at J to 3 bases, leaving 10 bases not matched to a gene. CDR1 and CDR2 (germline): SGHNT, YYREEE (reference sequence).